In this sample, the clone carrying this TCR beta chain turned up a few times. Its target is unknown. The germline V gene encodes CDR1 PRHDT and CDR2 FYEKMQ (reference sequence). V lost 0 bases to trimming and J lost 4 bases, with 9 bases between them. The CDR3 has 14 amino acids. This sample is drawn from a study of shared clonotypes between healthy human individuals. The data were produced by immunoSEQ multiplex PCR, yet TCRdb's version contains in-frame clones alone and is incomplete. Among roughly 550,000 clones, roughly 95% were seen once, and the ten largest hold roughly 0.1%. Naive CD8 cells lacked CD45RO, underwent positive selection for CCR7 and left out terminally differentiated effector memory CD45RA+ cells. The donors were all Caucasian adults (living in Nashville, Tennessee). The study, taken as a whole, reports: The generation probabilities recorded for non-shared clonotypes fell below those of clonotypes shared by all four donors. Sequencing depth was expected to influence donor clonotype sharing.

This sequence joins TRBV13 and TRBJ1-1; D is ambiguous. Sequencing input: naive CD8+ T cells sorted from blood. This receptor was identified in a woman in her thirties in good health. CDR3 coding DNA: TGTGCCAGCAGCTTAGGCAGTCCCGGCACTGAAGCTTTCTTT. Amino acids: CASSLGSPGTEAFF.